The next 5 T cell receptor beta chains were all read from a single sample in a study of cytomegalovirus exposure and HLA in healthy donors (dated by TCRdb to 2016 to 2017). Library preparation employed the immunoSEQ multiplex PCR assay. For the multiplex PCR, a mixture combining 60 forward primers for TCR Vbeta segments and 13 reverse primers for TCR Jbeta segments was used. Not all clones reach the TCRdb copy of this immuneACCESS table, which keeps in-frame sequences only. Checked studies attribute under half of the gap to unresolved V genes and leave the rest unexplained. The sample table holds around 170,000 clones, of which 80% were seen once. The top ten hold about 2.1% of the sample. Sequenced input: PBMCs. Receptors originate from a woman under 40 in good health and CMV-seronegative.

CDR3 coding DNA: TGTGCCAGCAGTCACCATACCCCACGGACAGGGGATTTCGAGCAGTACTTC. Its protein product is CASSHHTPRTGDFEQYF. This chain joins TRBV27 and TRBJ2-7; the match to TRBD1 covers 9 bases. V lost 5 bases to trimming and J lost 6 bases; unmatched junction nucleotides: 17. Germline V gene sequence: CDR1 MNHEY, CDR2 SMNVEV (reference sequence). The CDR3 covers 17 residues.

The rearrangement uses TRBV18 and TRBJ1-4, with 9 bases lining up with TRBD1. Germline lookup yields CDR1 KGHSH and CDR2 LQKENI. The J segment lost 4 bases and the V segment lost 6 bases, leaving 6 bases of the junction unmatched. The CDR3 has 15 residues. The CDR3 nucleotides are TGTGCCAGCTCTCTCGGACAGGGGATTAATGAAAAACTGTTTTTT. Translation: CASSLGQGINEKLFF.

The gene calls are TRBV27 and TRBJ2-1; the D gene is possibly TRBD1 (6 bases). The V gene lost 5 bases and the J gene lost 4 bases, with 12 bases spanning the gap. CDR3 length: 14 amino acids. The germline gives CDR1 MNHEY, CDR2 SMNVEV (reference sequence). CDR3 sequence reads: CASSPPRGYNEQFF. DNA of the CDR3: TGTGCCAGCAGTCCTCCCAGGGGTTACAATGAGCAGTTCTTC.

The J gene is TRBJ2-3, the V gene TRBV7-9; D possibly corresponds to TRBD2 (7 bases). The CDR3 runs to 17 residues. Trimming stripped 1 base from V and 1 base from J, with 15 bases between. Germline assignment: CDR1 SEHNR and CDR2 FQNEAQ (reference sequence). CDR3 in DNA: TGTGCCAGCAGCTTAGACTCCGGGGGGCCCCGCACAGATACGCAGTATTTT. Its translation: CASSLDSGGPRTDTQYF.

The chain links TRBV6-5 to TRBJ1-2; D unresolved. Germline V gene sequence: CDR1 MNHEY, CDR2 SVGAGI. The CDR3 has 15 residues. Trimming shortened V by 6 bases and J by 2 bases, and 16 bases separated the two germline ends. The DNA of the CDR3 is TGTGCCAGCAGCCTGTTGGGTCCGGGAAACTATGGCTACACCTTC. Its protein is CASSLLGPGNYGYTF.